A single TCR beta chain is shown here with its context. The antigen it recognizes is unknown. Per-base qualities were not stored, and no clone one base away is much larger. The cohort was made up of approximately 670 healthy bone marrow donors. All cohort members were sampled while nominally healthy, although unrecorded immune exposures were likely present. The donor tested CMV seronegative and was one of the 352 seronegative cohort members. A peripheral blood sample was provided by each donor, and peripheral blood mononuclear cells were used for TCR beta sequencing. The Qiagen DNeasy Blood Extraction Kit was used to extract genomic DNA from the blood cell samples. The CDR3, cysteine through phenylalanine, is 16 amino acids long. The sequence is cut down to CDR3 DNA, 48 bases in frame from base 1. Germline trimming amounts to 0 bases on V and 2 bases on J, with 4 as the count of junction bases outside the gene matches. The germline V gene sets CDR1 to LGHNA and CDR2 to YNFKEQ.

Libraries were made using the immunoSEQ multiplex PCR assay. For the multiplex PCR, a mixture combining 60 forward primers for TCR Vbeta segments and 13 reverse primers for TCR Jbeta segments was used. A multiplex PCR assay on genomic DNA amplified the CDR3 region of rearranged TCR beta genes. The Illumina HiSeq System was used to sequence the amplified TCR beta libraries as 87-base-pair reads. Per the original workflow: A later analysis tallied around 87 million unique TCR beta chains across the 666 repertoires, and approximately 12 million of those chains were shared by two or more donors. Raw reads were error-corrected and collapsed into unique sequences with a nearest-neighbor algorithm that merged closely related sequences to remove PCR and sequencing errors. V, D and J gene segments were assigned by aligning CDR3 sequences to IMGT reference sequences. For a sequence to be retained, a match of at least six nucleotides was required to both a V gene segment and a J gene segment. A rearrangement counted as productive if the CDR3 had no stop codons and remained in frame with V and J, and every other rearrangement counted as non-productive. Following IMGT convention, CDR3 was defined as the stretch from the second conserved V-encoded cysteine to the conserved J-encoded phenylalanine. In an earlier analysis of around 640 of the donors, sequences lacking an unambiguous match to a single V gene segment were excluded. In an earlier analysis of 450 to 700 of the donors, V segments were called functional above 56.7% productive rearrangements and were called segregating when the between-donor standard deviation exceeded 5%. A statistical classification framework was built for diagnosing cytomegalovirus status from the catalog of TCR beta chain sequences. In a later analysis, TCR nucleotide sequences were compared against IMGT/GENE-DB human TR gene sequences so that V and J genes could be assigned. A later analysis assigned CDR3 sequences and most-parsimonious VDJ recombination scenarios with the TCRdist pipeline. In a later analysis, each TCR beta chain was defined by its CDR3 amino acid sequence together with its V-gene family, and reads without a unique V-gene family were excluded. As a way to deal with suspected cross-contamination and a sequencing artifact, a later analysis dropped 640 or so nucleotide sequences that were highly shared and had low generation probability. For each public chain, a later analysis derived a clonal expansion index from normalized ranks of inferred template counts within each repertoire. In a later analysis, generation probabilities were computed with a VDJ recombination model fitted to out-of-frame rearrangements, and the resulting probabilities were checked against IGoR. A later analysis scored TCR-TCR, TCR-HLA and TCR-CMV co-occurrence with hypergeometric tests, applying a repertoire-size bias correction to TCR pairs. To estimate false discovery rates, a later analysis permuted the HLA or CMV assignments 20 times. In a later analysis, co-occurring TCRs were grouped with DBSCAN, and TCRdist sequence similarity was added when clustering was performed within HLA-allele-positive subsets. Co-occurrence clustering excluded repertoires with fewer than 30,000 or more than 120,000 public chains, plus five with anomalous nucleotide sharing. The immuneACCESS repertoire file appears here via TCRdb, limited to in-frame rearrangements. These files lack a portion of the clones; in checked studies, under half of the deficit traces to unresolved V genes, and the cause of the others is not known. The V and J calls and clone size come from that table; D and trimming were worked out from the DNA. In this sample the table shows roughly 60,000 clones, roughly 74% of which occur a single time. About 1.5% of the sample is taken by the ten largest.

This sample stems from a study of cytomegalovirus exposure and HLA in healthy donors (dated by TCRdb to about 2017). Some background on the complete study: An earlier analysis of approximately 600 of the donors reported more than 250 Gb of sequence data and roughly 110 million unique TCR beta sequences from about 200 million T cells. An early release covering roughly 580 HLA-typed donors comprised around 300 gigabases of sequencing data and around 85 million unique TCR sequences. Among the approximately 420 genotyped donors, approximately 76% belonged to the genetic ancestry cluster associated with self-reported Caucasian donors. The study aimed to test whether signatures of past pathogen exposure could be identified by cataloging public T cell receptors. Using immunosequencing, the study profiled T cell repertoires from about 650 subjects and related those repertoires to cytomegalovirus serostatus. Besides the first cohort of around 700 subjects, a separate validation cohort made up of 120 different subjects was used. To predict cytomegalovirus infection status, the study combined high-throughput TCR immunosequencing, statistical association of individual TCRs with disease status, and machine learning. A later analysis re-analyzed previously published TCR beta repertoires from roughly 630 donors and added high-resolution HLA genotyping to study TCR occurrence patterns. The later analysis used no new phenotypic data to find candidate immune exposures, relying instead on TCR beta sequences and their occurrence across donors. To decide whether each TCR beta V gene segment behaved as functional or pseudogenic, an earlier analysis of over 500 of the donors relied on high-throughput TCR beta sequencing. Alongside the repertoire data, information on donor age, sex, ethnicity and CMV serostatus was compiled. Genome-wide SNP genotypes for about 60% of the roughly 700 donors were used in a later genetic analysis, which treated that subset as a discovery cohort. All discovery cohort repertoires had been generated on a single sequencing platform. Class I and class II HLA loci were covered by the typing at four-digit resolution. The number of donors typed differed by locus, with roughly 620-630 for A, B, C, DRB1 and DQB1, around 520 for DQA1, about 610 for DPA1, and 472 for DPB1. Because of strong linkage in the cohort, roughly five DR-DQ haplotypes were treated as single units for association and clustering. Among almost 400 genotyped donors of the cohort, an average of 235,054 unique TCR beta nucleotide sequences were sequenced per donor, roughly 20% of them non-productive.

The paper's findings and limits, for the study overall: Across donors, most TCR sequences were observed very rarely, whereas some public TCRs were present in many individuals. Because HLA typing was missing for some donors at each locus, association tests included only the typed subset. Correlated functional status among segregating V segments might be attributable to linkage disequilibrium, but an unknown experimental factor could not be ruled out. According to a later analysis, TCR association rates differed among HLA loci, with DRB1 alleles showing the most associated TCRs and HLA-C alleles showing the fewest. A cluster of highly shared sequence variants was judged likely to represent a technical artifact of the sequencing pipeline. A later analysis associated 16,951 TCR beta sequences with specific HLA alleles at a false discovery rate of 0.05. Several of the top co-occurrence clusters appeared to be linked to parvovirus B19, influenza, CMV and Epstein-Barr virus, according to a later analysis. A few of the identified cytomegalovirus-associated TCR beta chains were confirmed in vitro to be specific for cytomegalovirus antigens. In a later genetic analysis, a missense DCLRE1C variant was associated with V-gene and J-gene trimming of TCR beta chains, and the association was replicated in an independent cohort. Cytomegalovirus status was reported to be diagnosed by the classifier with high specificity and sensitivity in both the original and validation cohorts. Because counts were too low, around 18 rarely observed V segments, including chromosome 9 orphons, were left out of the earlier analysis of some 600 of the donors. A later genetic analysis reported fewer N-insertions in productive TCRs among donors in an Asian-associated ancestry cluster than the roughly 650-donor mean. In a later analysis, HLA-associated TCR beta chains were found to be more clonally expanded and to have lower generation probabilities than equally common non-associated chains. A total of 150 or so TCR beta chains were listed by the study as associated with cytomegalovirus. Only TCR beta chains were sequenced in this cohort, and the absence of alpha or paired-chain data limited detectable features. Sequencing depth was assumed to be roughly uniform across donors in the presence/absence analyses, though that assumption may not hold. The authors suggested that the approach could potentially be generalized to other disease states and immunological phenotypes. Because the 87-base-pair reads could not distinguish some IMGT-functional V segments, including TRBV6-2 and TRBV6-3, those segments were excluded. In an earlier analysis of around 600 of the donors, most TCR beta V segments were observed in productive rearrangements about 87% or about 30% of the time, broadly matching IMGT annotations. A further reported finding was that TCR beta sequences accurately predicted the HLA-A and HLA-B alleles for most subjects in the first cohort. According to a later analysis, most CMV-associated TCR beta chains appeared to be HLA-restricted, and the HLA associations seemed to be driven largely by CMV exposure. When HLA alleles, especially DR and DQ, strongly co-occurred, TCR associations were difficult to assign to individual alleles. For the cohort, immune exposure information was limited to CMV serostatus.

The TCR was taken from a female donor in good health and CMV-seronegative. In this chain, TRBV4-2 is recombined with TRBJ2-7; the central 10 bases match TRBD2. Sequencing was carried out using PBMCs. CDR3 region: CASSQDRTSGAYEQYF. The sequence in DNA is TGTGCCAGCAGCCAAGATCGCACTAGCGGGGCCTACGAGCAGTACTTC.